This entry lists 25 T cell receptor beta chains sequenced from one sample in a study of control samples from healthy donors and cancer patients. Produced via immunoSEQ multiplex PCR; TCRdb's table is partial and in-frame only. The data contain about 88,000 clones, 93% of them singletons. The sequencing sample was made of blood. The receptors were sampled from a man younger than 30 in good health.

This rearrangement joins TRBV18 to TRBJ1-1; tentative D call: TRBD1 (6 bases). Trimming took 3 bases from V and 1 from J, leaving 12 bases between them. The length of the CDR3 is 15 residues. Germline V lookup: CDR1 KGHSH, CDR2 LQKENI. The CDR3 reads CASSPLQGSNTEAFF. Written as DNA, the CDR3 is TGTGCCAGCTCACCTCTACAGGGTTCGAACACTGAAGCTTTCTTT.

DNA of the CDR3: TGTGCCAGCAGTGATGGTAGCGGGAGCACAGATACGCAGTATTTT. It codes for CASSDGSGSTDTQYF. The V gene is TRBV6-4, the J gene TRBJ2-3; 7 bases map to TRBD2. This CDR3 is built from 15 residues. Germline V gene sequence: CDR1 MRHNA, CDR2 SNTAGT. The junction had 3 bases not matched to a gene; V was cut back by 3 bases and J by 0 bases.

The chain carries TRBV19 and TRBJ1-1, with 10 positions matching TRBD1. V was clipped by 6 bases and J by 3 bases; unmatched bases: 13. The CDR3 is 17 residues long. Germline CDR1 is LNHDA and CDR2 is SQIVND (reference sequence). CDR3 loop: CASRGPGQGSPYTEAFF. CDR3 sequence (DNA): TGTGCCAGTAGAGGCCCGGGACAGGGGTCCCCATACACTGAAGCTTTCTTT.

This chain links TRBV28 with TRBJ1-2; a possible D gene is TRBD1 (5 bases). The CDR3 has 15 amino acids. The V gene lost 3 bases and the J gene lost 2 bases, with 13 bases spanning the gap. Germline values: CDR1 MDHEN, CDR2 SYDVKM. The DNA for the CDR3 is TGTGCCAGCAGTTTTGGTAGGCAGGGAAACTATGGCTACACCTTC. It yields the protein CASSFGRQGNYGYTF.

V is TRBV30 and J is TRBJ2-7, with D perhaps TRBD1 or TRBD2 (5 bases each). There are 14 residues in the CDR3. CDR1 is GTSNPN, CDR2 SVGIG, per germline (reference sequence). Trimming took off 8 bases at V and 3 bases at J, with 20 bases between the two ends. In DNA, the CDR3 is TGTGCCGGCCCCCGGGACGGGACCTACTACGAGCAGTACTTC. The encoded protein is CAGPRDGTYYEQYF. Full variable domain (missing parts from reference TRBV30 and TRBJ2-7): SQTIHQWPATLVQPVGSPLSLECTVEGTSNPNLYWYRQAAGRGLQLLFYSVGIGQISSEVPQNLSASRPQDRQFILSSKKLLLSDSGFYLCAGPRDGTYYEQYFGPGTRLTVT.

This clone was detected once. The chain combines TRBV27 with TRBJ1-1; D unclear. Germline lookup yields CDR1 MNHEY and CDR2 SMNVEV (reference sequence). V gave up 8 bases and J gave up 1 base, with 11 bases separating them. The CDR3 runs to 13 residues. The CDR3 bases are TGTGCCAGCTTCTCGCCGGCGAACACTGAAGCTTTCTTT. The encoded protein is CASFSPANTEAFF.

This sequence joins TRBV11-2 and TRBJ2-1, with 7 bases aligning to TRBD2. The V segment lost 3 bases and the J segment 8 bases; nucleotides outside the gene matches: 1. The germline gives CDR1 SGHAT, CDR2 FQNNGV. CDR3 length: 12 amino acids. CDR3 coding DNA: TGTGCCAGCAGCTTGGGACTATATGAGCAGTTCTTC. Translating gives CASSLGLYEQFF.

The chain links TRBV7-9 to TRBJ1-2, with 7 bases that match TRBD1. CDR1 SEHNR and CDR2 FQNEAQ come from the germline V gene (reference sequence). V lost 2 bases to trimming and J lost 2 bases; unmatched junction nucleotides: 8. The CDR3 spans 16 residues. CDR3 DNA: TGTGCCAGCAGCTTAAGGGGTATACAGGGGAACTATGGCTACACCTTC. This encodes CASSLRGIQGNYGYTF.

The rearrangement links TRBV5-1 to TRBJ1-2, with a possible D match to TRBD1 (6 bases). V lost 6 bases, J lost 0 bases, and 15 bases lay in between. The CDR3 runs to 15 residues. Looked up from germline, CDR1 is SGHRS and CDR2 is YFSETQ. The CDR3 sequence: CASKRAGTSNYGYTF. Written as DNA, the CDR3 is TGCGCCAGCAAAAGGGCAGGGACATCTAACTATGGCTACACCTTC.

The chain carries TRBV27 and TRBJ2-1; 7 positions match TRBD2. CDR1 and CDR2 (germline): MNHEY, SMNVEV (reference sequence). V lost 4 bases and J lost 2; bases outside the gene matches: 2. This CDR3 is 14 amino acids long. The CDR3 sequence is CASSWTRTYNEQFF. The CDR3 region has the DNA TGTGCCAGCAGTTGGACTAGAACCTACAATGAGCAGTTCTTC.

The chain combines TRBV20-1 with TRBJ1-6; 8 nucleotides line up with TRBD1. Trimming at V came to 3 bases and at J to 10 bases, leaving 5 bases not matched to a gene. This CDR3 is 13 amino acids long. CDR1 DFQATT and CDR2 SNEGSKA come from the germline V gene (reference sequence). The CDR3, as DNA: TGCAGTGCTAGTGGGACAGGTAGATCACCCCTCCACTTT. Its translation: CSASGTGRSPLHF.

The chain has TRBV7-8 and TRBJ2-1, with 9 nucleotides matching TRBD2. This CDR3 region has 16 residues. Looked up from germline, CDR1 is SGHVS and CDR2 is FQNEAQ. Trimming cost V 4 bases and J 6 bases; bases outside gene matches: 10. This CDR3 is CASSSRGAGGINEQFF. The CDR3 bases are TGTGCCAGCAGCTCCCGTGGGGCGGGGGGGATCAATGAGCAGTTCTTC.

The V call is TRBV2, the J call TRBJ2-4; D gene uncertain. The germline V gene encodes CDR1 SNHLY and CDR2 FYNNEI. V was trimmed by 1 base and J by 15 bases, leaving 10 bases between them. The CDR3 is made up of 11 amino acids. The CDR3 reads CASSEGPSSYF. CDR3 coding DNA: TGTGCCAGCAGTGAAGGACCTAGTTCGTACTTC.

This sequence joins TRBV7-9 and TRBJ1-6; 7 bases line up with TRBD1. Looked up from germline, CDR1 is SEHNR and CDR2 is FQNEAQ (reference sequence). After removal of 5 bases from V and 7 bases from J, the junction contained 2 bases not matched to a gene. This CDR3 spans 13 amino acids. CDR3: CASSPGGNSPLHF. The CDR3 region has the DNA TGTGCCAGCAGCCCAGGGGGAAATTCACCCCTCCACTTT.

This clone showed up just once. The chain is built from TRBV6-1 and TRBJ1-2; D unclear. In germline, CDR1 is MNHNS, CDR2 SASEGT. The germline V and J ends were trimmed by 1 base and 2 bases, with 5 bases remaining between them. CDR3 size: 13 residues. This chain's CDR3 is CASSEDRNYGYTF. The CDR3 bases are TGTGCCAGCAGTGAAGACAGAAACTATGGCTACACCTTC.

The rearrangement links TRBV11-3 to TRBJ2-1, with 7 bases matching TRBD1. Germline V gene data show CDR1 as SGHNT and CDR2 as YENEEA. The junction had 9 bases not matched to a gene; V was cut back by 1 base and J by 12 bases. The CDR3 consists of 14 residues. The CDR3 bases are TGTGCCAGCAGCTTAGCCCCGATGAACAGGGGGCAGTTCTTC. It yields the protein CASSLAPMNRGQFF.

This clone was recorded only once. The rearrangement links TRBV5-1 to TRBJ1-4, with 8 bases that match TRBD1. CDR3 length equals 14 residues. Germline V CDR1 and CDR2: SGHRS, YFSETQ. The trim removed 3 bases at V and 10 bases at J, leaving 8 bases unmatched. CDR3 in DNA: TGCGCCAGCAGCTCGGACAGGGAGATAGGAAAACTGTTTTTT. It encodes CASSSDREIGKLFF.

As DNA, the CDR3 is TGTGCCTGGAGTGTCGGGCAGAACTACGAGCAGTACTTC. This codes for CAWSVGQNYEQYF. The J gene is TRBJ2-7, the V gene TRBV30, with D unclear. CDR3 length: 13 amino acids. The germline CDR1 and CDR2 sequences are GTSNPN and SVGIG (reference sequence). The V end lost 0 bases, the J end lost 3 bases, and 9 bases lay between the germline ends.

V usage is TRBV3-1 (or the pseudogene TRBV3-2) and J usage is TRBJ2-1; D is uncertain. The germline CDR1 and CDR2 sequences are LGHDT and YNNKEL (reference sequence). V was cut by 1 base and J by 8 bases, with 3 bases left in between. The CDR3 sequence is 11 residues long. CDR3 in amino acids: CASSQADEQFF. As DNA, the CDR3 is TGTGCCAGCAGCCAAGCTGATGAGCAGTTCTTC.

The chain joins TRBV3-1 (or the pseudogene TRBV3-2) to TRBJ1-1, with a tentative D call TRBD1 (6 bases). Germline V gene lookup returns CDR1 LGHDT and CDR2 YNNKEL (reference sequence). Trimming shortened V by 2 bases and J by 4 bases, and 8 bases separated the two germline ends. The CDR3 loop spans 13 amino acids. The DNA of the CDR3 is TGTGCCAGCAGCCAACGCAGGGGCACTGAAGCTTTCTTT. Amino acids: CASSQRRGTEAFF.

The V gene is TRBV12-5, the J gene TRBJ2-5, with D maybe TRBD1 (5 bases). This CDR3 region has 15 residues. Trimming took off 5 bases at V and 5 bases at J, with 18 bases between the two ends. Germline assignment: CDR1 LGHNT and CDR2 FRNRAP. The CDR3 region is CASGPTVRQSETQYF. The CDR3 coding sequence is TGTGCTAGTGGTCCAACCGTACGACAGTCGGAGACCCAGTACTTC.

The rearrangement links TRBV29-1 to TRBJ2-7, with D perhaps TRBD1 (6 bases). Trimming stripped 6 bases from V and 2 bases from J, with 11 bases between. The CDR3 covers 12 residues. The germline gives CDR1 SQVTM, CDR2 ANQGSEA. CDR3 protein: CSVATGTYEQYF. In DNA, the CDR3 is TGCAGCGTCGCGACAGGTACCTACGAGCAGTACTTC.

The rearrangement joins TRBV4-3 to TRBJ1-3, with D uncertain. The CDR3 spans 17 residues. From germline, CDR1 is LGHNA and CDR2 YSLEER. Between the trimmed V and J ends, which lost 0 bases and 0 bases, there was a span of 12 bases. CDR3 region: CASSQDSVHTSGNTIYF. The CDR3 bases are TGCGCCAGCAGCCAAGATTCAGTCCATACCTCTGGAAACACCATATATTTT.

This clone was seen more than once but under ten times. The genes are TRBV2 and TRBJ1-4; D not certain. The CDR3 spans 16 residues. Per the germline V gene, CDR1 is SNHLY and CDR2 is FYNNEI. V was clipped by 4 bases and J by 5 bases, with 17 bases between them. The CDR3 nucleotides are TGTGCCAGCAGTGGGGCACCTTCCGGGTGGAATGAAAAACTGTTTTTT. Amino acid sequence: CASSGAPSGWNEKLFF.

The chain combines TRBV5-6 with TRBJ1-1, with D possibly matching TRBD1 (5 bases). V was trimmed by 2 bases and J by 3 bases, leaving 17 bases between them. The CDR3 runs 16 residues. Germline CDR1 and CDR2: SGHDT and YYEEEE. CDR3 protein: CASSFSPQGRDTEAFF. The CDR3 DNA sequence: TGTGCCAGCAGCTTTAGTCCTCAGGGTCGGGACACTGAAGCTTTCTTT.